The clone carrying this T cell receptor (beta chain) was detected ten times or more. The antigen remains unidentified. 5'-RACE, quantitative and with molecular barcodes, yielded the TCR beta libraries. TCRdb re-called the 5' RACE reads with MiXCR, one entry per CDR3 protein. The sample shows about 260,000 distinct CDR3 sequences, 20% to 30% of them seen only once. This sample is part of a study of CD8 T cells in ankylosing spondylitis. The CDR3 loop spans 14 amino acids. The V segment lost 3 bases and the J segment 3 bases; nucleotides outside the gene matches: 4. CDR1 is SGHRS, CDR2 YFSETQ, per germline. Study-wide findings and caveats: With a CD8+ phenotype, disease-linked clones were relatively rare in peripheral blood. Blood of patients with ankylosing spondylitis appeared to be characterized by a TCR beta motif of seven or eight highly homologous variants.

The sequence was obtained from a male donor with ankylosing spondylitis or in good health (not recorded which). V gene TRBV5-1 combines with J gene TRBJ2-3; 7 bases are a match to TRBD1. The specimen was blood, either unsorted or a sorted T cell fraction (not recorded which). The CDR3 sequence: CASSSQGDTDTQYF. The DNA of the CDR3 is TGCGCCAGCAGCTCTCAGGGGGATACAGATACGCAGTATTTT.